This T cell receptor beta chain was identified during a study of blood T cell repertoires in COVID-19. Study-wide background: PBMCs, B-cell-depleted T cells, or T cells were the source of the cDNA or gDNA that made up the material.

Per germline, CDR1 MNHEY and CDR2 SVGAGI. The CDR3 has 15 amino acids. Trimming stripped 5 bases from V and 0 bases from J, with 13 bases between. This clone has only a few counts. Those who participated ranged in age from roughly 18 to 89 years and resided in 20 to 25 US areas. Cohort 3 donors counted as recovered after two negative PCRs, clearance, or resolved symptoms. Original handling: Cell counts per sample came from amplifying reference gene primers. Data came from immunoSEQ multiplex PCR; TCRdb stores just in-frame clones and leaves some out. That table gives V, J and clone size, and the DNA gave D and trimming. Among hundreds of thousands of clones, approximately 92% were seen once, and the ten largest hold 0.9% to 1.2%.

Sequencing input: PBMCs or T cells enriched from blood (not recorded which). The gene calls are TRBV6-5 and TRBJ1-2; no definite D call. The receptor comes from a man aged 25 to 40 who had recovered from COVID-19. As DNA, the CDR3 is TGTGCCAGCAGTCCCGACCCCGGGGCTAACTATGGCTACACCTTC. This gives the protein CASSPDPGANYGYTF.